The 2 T cell receptor beta chains below were found in one sample sequenced in a study of cytomegalovirus exposure and HLA in healthy donors. The primer mix had 60 Vbeta and 13 Jbeta primers. Generated by immunoSEQ multiplex PCR, the TCRdb table keeps only in-frame clones and is missing some. The data show some 190,000 clones, around 80% seen once. Material: PBMCs. These receptors all come from a man aged 40-55 years in good health and CMV-seronegative.

The chain combines TRBV11-2 with TRBJ2-7; D is possibly TRBD1 (6 bases). Between the trimmed V and J ends, which lost 1 base and 5 bases, there was a span of 18 bases. The CDR3 spans 16 residues. Germline lookup yields CDR1 SGHAT and CDR2 FQNNGV. The CDR3 loop is CASSLVGGGFGDEQYF. As DNA, the CDR3 is TGTGCCAGCAGCTTAGTTGGGGGCGGGTTCGGAGACGAGCAGTACTTC.

The chain uses TRBV11-2 and TRBJ2-3, with 16 bases identical to TRBD2. CDR1 and CDR2 from the germline V gene are SGHAT and FQNNGV. The CDR3 runs 19 residues. V lost 5 bases and J lost 7; bases outside the gene matches: 15. The CDR3 region is CASSPPLGTSGREVYTQYF. The DNA of the CDR3 is TGTGCCAGCAGCCCCCCACTTGGGACTAGCGGGAGGGAGGTGTATACGCAGTATTTT.